Listed here is a single TCR beta chain. This sample stems from a study of blood T cell repertoires in COVID-19. For the study at large: Nucleic acid was either cDNA or gDNA, and it came from T cells, B-cell-depleted T cells, or PBMCs.

TCRdb keeps only in-frame clones here, not all; method: immunoSEQ multiplex PCR. The sample carries 67,000 or so clones, roughly four fifths recorded once. Sequencing was done on a sample of peripheral blood. This sequence originates from a woman aged 70-85 years with acute or convalescent COVID-19.

The CDR3 loop reads CASSKDRGQSYEQYF. DNA of the CDR3: TGTGCCAGCAGCAAAGATAGGGGGCAATCCTACGAGCAGTACTTC. The chain carries TRBV21-1 and TRBJ2-7; the D call of TRBD1 is as the table states it, not checked on the DNA. TRBV21-1 has pseudogene status. This CDR3 is built from 15 residues.